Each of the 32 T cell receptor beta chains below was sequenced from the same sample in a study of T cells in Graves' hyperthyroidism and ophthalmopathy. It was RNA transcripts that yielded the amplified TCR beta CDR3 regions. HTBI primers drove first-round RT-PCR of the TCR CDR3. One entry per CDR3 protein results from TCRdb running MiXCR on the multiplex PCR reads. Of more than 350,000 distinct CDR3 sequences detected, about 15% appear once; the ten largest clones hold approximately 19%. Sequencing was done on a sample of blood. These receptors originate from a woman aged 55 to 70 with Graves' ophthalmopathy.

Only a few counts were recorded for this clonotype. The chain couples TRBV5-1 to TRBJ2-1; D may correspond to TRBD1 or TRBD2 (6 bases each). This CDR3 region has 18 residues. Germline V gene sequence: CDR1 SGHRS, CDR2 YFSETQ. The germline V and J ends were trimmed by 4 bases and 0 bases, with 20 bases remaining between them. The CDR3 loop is CASSRIAAPGASYNEQFF. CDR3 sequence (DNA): TGCGCCAGCAGCCGGATAGCTGCCCCGGGGGCCTCCTACAATGAGCAGTTCTTC. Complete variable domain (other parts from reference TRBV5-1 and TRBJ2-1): KAGVTQTPRYLIKTRGQQVTLSCSPISGHRSVSWYQQTPGQGLQFLFEYFSETQRNKGNFPGRFSGRQFSNSRSEMNVSTLELGDSALYLCASSRIAAPGASYNEQFFGPGTRLTVL.

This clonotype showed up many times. DNA for the CDR3: TGTGCCAGCAGCTCGGGACTAGCGGGAGGGACGGGCGAGCAGTACTTC. Its translation is CASSSGLAGGTGEQYF. The chain joins TRBV11-2 to TRBJ2-7, with 16 bases fitting TRBD2. CDR3 size: 16 residues. Per germline, CDR1 SGHAT and CDR2 FQNNGV. V lost 4 bases, J lost 6 bases, and 6 bases stayed unmatched. The full variable domain, its missing parts supplied by reference TRBV11-2 and TRBJ2-7, is EAGVAQSPRYKIIEKRQSVAFWCNPISGHATLYWYQQILGQGPKLLIQFQNNGVVDDSQLPKDRFSAERLKGVDSTLKIQPAKLEDSAVYLCASSSGLAGGTGEQYFGPGTRLTVT.

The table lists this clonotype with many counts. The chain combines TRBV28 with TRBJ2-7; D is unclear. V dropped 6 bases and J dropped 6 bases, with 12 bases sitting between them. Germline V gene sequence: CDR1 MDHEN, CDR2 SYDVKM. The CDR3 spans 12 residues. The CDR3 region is CASRGSVSEQYF. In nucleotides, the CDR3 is TGTGCCAGCAGGGGATCGGTAAGCGAGCAGTACTTC.

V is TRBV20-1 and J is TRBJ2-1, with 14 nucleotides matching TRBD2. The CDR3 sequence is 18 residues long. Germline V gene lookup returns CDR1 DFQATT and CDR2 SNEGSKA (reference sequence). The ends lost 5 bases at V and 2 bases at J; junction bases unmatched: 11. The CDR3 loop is CSARTTSGRVRAYNEQFF. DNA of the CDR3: TGCAGTGCTCGAACGACTAGCGGGAGGGTACGAGCCTACAATGAGCAGTTCTTC.

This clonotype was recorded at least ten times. The CDR3 nucleotides read TGTGCCAGCAGCCCGGCTAGCGGGAGTTACAATGAGCAGTTCTTC. This gives the protein CASSPASGSYNEQFF. This chain links TRBV5-4 with TRBJ2-1, with TRBD2 identical over 10 bases. Trimming took 4 bases from V and 4 from J; bases not matched to a gene: 5. The CDR3 has 15 amino acids. Germline V lookup: CDR1 SGHNT, CDR2 YYREEE (reference sequence).

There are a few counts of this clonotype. CDR3 in amino acids: CASSNSGSGTDTQYF. Written as DNA, the CDR3 is TGTGCCAGTAGTAACAGCGGGAGTGGCACAGATACGCAGTATTTT. V and J are TRBV19 and TRBJ2-3; TRBD2 aligns across 8 bases. The junction had 4 bases not matched to a gene; V was cut back by 4 bases and J by 1 base. This CDR3 region has 15 residues. Germline CDR1 LNHDA, CDR2 SQIVND (reference sequence).

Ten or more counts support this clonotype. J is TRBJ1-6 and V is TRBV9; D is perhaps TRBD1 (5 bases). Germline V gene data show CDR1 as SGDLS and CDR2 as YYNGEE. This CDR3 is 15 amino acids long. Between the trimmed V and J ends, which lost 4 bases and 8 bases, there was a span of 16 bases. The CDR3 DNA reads TGTGCCAGCAGCCCCGGTGGGGCTAGCCATTCACCCCTCCACTTT. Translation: CASSPGGASHSPLHF.

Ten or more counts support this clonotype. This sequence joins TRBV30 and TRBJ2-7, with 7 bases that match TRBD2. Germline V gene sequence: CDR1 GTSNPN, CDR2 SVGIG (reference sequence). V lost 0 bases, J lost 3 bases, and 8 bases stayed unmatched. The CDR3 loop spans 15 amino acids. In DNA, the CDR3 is TGTGCCTGGAGTGTAATGGCGGGAGTCTTCTACGAGCAGTACTTC. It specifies CAWSVMAGVFYEQYF.

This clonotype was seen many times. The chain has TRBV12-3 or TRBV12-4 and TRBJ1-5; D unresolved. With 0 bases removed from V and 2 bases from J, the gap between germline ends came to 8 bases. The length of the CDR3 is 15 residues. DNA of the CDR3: TGTGCCAGCAGTTTAGCGAGGTTTGGCAATCAGCCCCAGCATTTT. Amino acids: CASSLARFGNQPQHF.

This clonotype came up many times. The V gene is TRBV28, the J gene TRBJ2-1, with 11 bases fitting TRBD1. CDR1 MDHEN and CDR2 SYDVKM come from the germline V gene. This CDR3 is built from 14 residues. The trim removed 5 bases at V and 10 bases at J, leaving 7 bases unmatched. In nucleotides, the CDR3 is TGTGCCAGCAGTACAGGACAGGGGGCTGGCGAGCAGTTCTTC. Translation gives CASSTGQGAGEQFF.

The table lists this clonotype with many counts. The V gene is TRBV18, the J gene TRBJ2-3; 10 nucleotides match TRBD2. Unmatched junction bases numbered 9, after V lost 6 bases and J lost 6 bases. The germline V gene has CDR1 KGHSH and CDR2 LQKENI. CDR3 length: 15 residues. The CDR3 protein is CASSLSSGRVDTQYF. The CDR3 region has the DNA TGTGCCAGCTCCCTCTCTAGCGGGAGAGTCGATACGCAGTATTTT.

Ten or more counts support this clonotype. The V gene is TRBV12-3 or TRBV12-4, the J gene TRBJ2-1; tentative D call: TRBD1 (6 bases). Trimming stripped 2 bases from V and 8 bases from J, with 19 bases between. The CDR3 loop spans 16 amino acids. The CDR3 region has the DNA TGTGCCAGCAGTTTAATACCGTGGGGGCGCGACGATGAGCAGTTCTTC. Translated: CASSLIPWGRDDEQFF.

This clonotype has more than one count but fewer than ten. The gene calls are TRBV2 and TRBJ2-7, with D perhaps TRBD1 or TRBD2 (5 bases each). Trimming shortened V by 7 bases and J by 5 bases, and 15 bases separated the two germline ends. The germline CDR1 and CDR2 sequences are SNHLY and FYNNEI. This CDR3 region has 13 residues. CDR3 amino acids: CASIRIGGDEQYF. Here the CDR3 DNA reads TGTGCCAGCATTCGAATTGGGGGAGACGAGCAGTACTTC.

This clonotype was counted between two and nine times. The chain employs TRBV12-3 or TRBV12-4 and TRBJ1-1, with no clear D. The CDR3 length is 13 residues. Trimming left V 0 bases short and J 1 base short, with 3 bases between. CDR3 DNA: TGTGCCAGCAGTTTAGCCACGAACACTGAAGCTTTCTTT. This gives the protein CASSLATNTEAFF.

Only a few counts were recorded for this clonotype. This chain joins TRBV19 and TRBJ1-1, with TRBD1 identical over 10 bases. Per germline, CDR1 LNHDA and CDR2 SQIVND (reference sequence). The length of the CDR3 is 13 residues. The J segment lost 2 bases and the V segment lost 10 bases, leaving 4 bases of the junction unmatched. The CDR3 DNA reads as TGTGCCACCCGGGACAGGGGAAACACTGAAGCTTTCTTT. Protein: CATRDRGNTEAFF.

This CDR3 reads CASSDNSNTQYF. For the CDR3, the DNA is TGTGCCAGCAGTGATAACTCCAATACGCAGTATTTT. The V call is TRBV2, the J call TRBJ2-3; no reliable D call. The V end lost 3 bases, the J end lost 7 bases, and 8 bases lay between the germline ends. The CDR3 sequence is 12 residues long. Germline CDR1 reads SNHLY; CDR2 reads FYNNEI. Complete variable domain (other parts from reference TRBV2 and TRBJ2-3): EPEVTQTPSHQVTQMGQEVILRCVPISNHLYFYWYRQILGQKVEFLVSFYNNEISEKSEIFDDQFSVERPDGSNFTLKIRSTKLEDSAMYFCASSDNSNTQYFGPGTRLTVL.

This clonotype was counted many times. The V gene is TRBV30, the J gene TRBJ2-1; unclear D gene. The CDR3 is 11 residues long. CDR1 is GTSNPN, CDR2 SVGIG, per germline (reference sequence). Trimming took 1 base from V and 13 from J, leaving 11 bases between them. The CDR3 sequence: CAWSGILDQFF. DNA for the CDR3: TGTGCCTGGAGTGGAATTCTTGACCAGTTCTTC. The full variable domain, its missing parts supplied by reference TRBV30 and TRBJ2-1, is SQTIHQWPATLVQPVGSPLSLECTVEGTSNPNLYWYRQAAGRGLQLLFYSVGIGQISSEVPQNLSASRPQDRQFILSSKKLLLSDSGFYLCAWSGILDQFFGPGTRLTVL.

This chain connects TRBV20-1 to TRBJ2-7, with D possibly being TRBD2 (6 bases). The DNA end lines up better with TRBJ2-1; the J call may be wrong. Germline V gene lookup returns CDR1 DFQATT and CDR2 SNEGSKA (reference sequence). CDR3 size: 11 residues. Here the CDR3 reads CSASGSFEQFF. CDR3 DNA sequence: TGCAGTGCTAGCGGGAGCTTCGAGCAGTTCTTC.

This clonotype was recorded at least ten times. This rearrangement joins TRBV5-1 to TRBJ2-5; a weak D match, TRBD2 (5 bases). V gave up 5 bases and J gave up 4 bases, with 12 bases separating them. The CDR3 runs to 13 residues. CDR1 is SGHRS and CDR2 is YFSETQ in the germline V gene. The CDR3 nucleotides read TGCGCCAGCAGTCCGACTATCCCAGAGACCCAGTACTTC. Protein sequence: CASSPTIPETQYF.

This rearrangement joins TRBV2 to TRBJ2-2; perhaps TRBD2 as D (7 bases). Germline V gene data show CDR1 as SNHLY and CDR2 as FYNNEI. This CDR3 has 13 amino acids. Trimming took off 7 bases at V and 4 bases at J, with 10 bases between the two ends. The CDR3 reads CASKGEGTGELFF. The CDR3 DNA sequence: TGTGCCAGCAAGGGGGAGGGCACCGGGGAGCTGTTTTTT.

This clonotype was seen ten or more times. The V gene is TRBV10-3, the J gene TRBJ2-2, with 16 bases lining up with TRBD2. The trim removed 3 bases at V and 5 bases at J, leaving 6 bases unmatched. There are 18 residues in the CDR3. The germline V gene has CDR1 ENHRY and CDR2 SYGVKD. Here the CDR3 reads CAISDPGLAGGLTGELFF. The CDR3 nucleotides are TGTGCCATCAGTGATCCGGGACTAGCGGGAGGGCTGACCGGGGAGCTGTTTTTT.

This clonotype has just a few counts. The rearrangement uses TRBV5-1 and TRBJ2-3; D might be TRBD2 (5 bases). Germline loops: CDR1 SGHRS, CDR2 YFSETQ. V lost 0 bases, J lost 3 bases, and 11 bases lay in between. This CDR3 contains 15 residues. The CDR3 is CASSLERVGTDTQYF. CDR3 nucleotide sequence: TGCGCCAGCAGCTTGGAGAGGGTCGGGACAGATACGCAGTATTTT. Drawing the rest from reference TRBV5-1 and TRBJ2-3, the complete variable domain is KAGVTQTPRYLIKTRGQQVTLSCSPISGHRSVSWYQQTPGQGLQFLFEYFSETQRNKGNFPGRFSGRQFSNSRSEMNVSTLELGDSALYLCASSLERVGTDTQYFGPGTRLTVL.

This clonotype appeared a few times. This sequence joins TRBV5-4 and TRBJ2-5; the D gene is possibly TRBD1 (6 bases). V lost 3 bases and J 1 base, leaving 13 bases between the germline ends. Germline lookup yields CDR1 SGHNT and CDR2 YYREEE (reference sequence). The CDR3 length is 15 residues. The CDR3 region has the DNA TGTGCCAGCAGCTCTCCGACAGGCCCCCAAGAGACCCAGTACTTC. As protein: CASSSPTGPQETQYF. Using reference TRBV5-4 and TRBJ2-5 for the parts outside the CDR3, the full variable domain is ETGVTQSPTHLIKTRGQQVTLRCSSQSGHNTVSWYQQALGQGPQFIFQYYREEENGRGNFPPRFSGLQFPNYSSELNVNALELDDSALYLCASSSPTGPQETQYFGPGTRLLVL.

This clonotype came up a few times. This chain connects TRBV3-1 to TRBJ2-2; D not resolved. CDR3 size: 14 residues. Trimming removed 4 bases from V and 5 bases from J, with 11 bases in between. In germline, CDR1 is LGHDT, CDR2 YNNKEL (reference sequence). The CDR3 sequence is CASSLRAQTGELFF. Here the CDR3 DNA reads TGTGCCAGCAGCCTTAGGGCCCAAACCGGGGAGCTGTTTTTT.

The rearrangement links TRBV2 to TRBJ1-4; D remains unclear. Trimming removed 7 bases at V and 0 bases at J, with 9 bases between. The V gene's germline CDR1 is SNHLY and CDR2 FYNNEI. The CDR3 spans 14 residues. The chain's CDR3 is CASNLKATNEKLFF. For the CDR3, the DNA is TGTGCCAGCAACCTTAAAGCAACTAATGAAAAACTGTTTTTT.

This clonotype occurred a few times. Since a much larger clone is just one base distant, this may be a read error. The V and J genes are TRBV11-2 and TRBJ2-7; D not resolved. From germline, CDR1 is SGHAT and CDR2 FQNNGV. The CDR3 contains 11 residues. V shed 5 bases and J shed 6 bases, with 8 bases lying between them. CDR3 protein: CASSRICEQYF. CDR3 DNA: TGTGCCAGCAGCCGGATCTGCGAGCAGTACTTC.

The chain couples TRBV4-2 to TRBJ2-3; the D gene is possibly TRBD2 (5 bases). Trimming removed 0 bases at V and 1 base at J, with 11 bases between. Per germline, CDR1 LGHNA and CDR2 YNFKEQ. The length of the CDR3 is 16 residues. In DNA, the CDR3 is TGTGCCAGCAGCCAAGATGCAGCAGCGGGCACAGATACGCAGTATTTT. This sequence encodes CASSQDAAAGTDTQYF.

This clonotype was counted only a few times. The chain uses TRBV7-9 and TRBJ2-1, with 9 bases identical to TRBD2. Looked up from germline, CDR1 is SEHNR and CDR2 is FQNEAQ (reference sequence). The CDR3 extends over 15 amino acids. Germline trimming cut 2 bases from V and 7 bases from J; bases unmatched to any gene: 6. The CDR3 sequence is CASSLFLAGRNEQFF. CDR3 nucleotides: TGTGCCAGCAGCTTATTCCTAGCGGGAAGGAATGAGCAGTTCTTC.

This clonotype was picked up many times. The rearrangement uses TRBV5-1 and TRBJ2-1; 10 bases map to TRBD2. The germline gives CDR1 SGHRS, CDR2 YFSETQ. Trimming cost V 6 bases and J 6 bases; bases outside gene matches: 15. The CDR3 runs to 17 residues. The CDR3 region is CASTPGGLAGASNEQFF. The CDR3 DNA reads TGCGCCAGCACGCCCGGCGGGCTAGCGGGAGCCTCCAATGAGCAGTTCTTC.

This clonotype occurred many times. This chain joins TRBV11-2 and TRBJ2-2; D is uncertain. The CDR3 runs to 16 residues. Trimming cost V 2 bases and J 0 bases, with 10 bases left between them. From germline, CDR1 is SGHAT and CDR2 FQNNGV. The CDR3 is CASSLLSGSNTGELFF. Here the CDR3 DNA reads TGTGCCAGCAGCTTACTTAGTGGGTCGAACACCGGGGAGCTGTTTTTT. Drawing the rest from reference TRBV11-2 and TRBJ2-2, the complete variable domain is EAGVAQSPRYKIIEKRQSVAFWCNPISGHATLYWYQQILGQGPKLLIQFQNNGVVDDSQLPKDRFSAERLKGVDSTLKIQPAKLEDSAVYLCASSLLSGSNTGELFFGEGSRLTVL.

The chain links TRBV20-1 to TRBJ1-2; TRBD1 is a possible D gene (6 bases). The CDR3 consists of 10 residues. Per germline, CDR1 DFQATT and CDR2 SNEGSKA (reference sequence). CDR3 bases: TGCATCCTGGGGGCCTATGGCTACACCTTC. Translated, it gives CILGAYGYTF.

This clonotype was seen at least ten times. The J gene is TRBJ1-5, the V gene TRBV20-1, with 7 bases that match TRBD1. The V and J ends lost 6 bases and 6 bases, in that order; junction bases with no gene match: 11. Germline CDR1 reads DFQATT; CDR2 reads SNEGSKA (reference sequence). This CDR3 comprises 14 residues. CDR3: CSAPSTGRGQPQHF. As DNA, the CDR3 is TGCAGTGCCCCCTCGACAGGGAGGGGTCAGCCCCAGCATTTT.